Below, 31 T cell receptor beta chains from the same sample are listed, as sequenced in a study of PD-L1 blockade in urothelial cancer. The assay was immunoSEQ multiplex PCR, and TCRdb's table has in-frame clones only and misses some. The repertoire consists of some 30,000 clones, with 70% to 90% occurring once and the leading ten covering less than 2%. The sample was PBMCs, taken around atezolizumab (anti-PD-L1) treatment. The origin of the receptors is a man in his forties or fifties with urothelial cancer.

The chain joins TRBV10-1 to TRBJ2-7; 7 bases agree with TRBD1. V lost 5 bases and J lost 12; bases outside the gene matches: 13. Germline V gene lookup returns CDR1 WNHNN and CDR2 SYGVQD (reference sequence). This CDR3 is built from 13 residues. The CDR3 DNA is TGCGCCAGCAGTTCGACAGGGTTGGCTCAATTGTACTTC. It specifies CASSSTGLAQLYF.

The chain joins TRBV7-9 to TRBJ1-5, with D unresolved. Per the germline V gene, CDR1 is SEHNR and CDR2 is FQNEAQ (reference sequence). V gave up 4 bases and J gave up 5 bases, with 9 bases separating them. The CDR3 is 13 amino acids. The CDR3 loop reads CASSSTGYQPQHF. In DNA, the CDR3 is TGTGCCAGCAGCTCGACCGGGTATCAGCCCCAGCATTTT. The whole variable domain, filled in from reference TRBV7-9 and TRBJ1-5, reads DTGVSQNPRHKITKRGQNVTFRCDPISEHNRLYWYRQTLGQGPEFLTYFQNEAQLEKSRLLSDRFSAERPKGSFSTLEIQRTEQGDSAMYLCASSSTGYQPQHFGDGTRLSIL.

This sequence joins TRBV7-9 and TRBJ1-2; a weak D match, TRBD1 (5 bases). With 1 base removed from V and 2 bases from J, the gap between germline ends came to 8 bases. This CDR3 is 14 amino acids long. The germline V gene has CDR1 SEHNR and CDR2 FQNEAQ (reference sequence). CDR3 DNA: TGTGCCAGCAGCTTAGAGGGGCAGAACTATGGCTACACCTTC. Encoded protein: CASSLEGQNYGYTF.

This clone was recorded only once. Germline and junction disagree at one end, which may indicate a read error. The chain carries TRBV28 and TRBJ2-3; tentatively, D is TRBD2 (5 bases). Germline V gives CDR1 MDHEN, CDR2 SYDVKM. The CDR3 totals 11 residues. The CDR3 DNA sequence: TGTGCTAGCAAGGAGGAAGATACGCAGTATTTT. The encoded protein is CASKEEDTQYF.

V usage is TRBV6-1 and J usage is TRBJ2-1, with TRBD2 identical over 7 bases. This CDR3 is 12 amino acids long. V lost 6 bases and J lost 7; bases outside the gene matches: 3. Germline CDR1 reads MNHNS; CDR2 reads SASEGT. DNA for the CDR3: TGTGCCAGCAGGGGGGGGAGGAATGAGCAGTTCTTC. Its translation is CASRGGRNEQFF.

Here the CDR3 DNA reads TGTGCCAGCAGCGTAGGACTAACTAACTCCTACGAGCAGTACTTC. Its translation: CASSVGLTNSYEQYF. The genes are TRBV9 and TRBJ2-7; D possibly corresponds to TRBD2 (5 bases). This CDR3 region has 15 residues. CDR1 and CDR2 from the germline V gene are SGDLS and YYNGEE. Trimming shortened V by 0 bases and J by 0 bases, and 10 bases separated the two germline ends.

This clone was picked up a small number of times. The genes are TRBV19 and TRBJ1-5, with a weak D call TRBD1 (6 bases). The germline gives CDR1 LNHDA, CDR2 SQIVND (reference sequence). This CDR3 is built from 17 residues. Trimming took off 3 bases at V and 3 bases at J, with 18 bases between the two ends. The CDR3 sequence is CASSMSPQGYSNQPQHF. The CDR3 nucleotides read TGTGCCAGTAGTATGTCCCCACAGGGTTACTCCAATCAGCCCCAGCATTTT.

The chain combines TRBV7-2 with TRBJ2-5; D may be TRBD2 (6 bases). Trimming stripped 5 bases from V and 4 bases from J, with 8 bases between. This CDR3 is built from 12 residues. The germline CDR1 and CDR2 sequences are SGHTA and FQGNSA. CDR3 in DNA: TGTGCCAGCAGCCGGGGGAGAGAGACCCAGTACTTC. This translates into CASSRGRETQYF.

The chain recombines TRBV14 with TRBJ2-2, with TRBD1 matching over 8 bases. Germline loops: CDR1 SGHDN, CDR2 FVKESK. Unmatched junction bases numbered 7, after V lost 3 bases and J lost 4 bases. This CDR3 is built from 16 residues. This chain's CDR3 is CASSHRTGGRTGELFF. The DNA for the CDR3 is TGTGCCAGCAGCCACCGAACAGGGGGTCGCACCGGGGAGCTGTTTTTT. Full variable domain (outside the CDR3, taken from reference TRBV14 and TRBJ2-2): EAGVTQFPSHSVIEKGQTVTLRCDPISGHDNLYWYRRVMGKEIKFLLHFVKESKQDESGMPNNRFLAERTGGTYSTLKVQPAELEDSGVYFCASSHRTGGRTGELFFGEGSRLTVL.

The chain employs TRBV10-1 and TRBJ2-1; 15 positions agree with TRBD2. The CDR3 runs 14 residues. Trimming at V came to 2 bases and at J to 14 bases, leaving 4 bases not matched to a gene. The germline CDR1 and CDR2 sequences are WNHNN and SYGVQD (reference sequence). The CDR3 loop reads CASSEGLAGGPKFF. The CDR3 coding sequence is TGCGCCAGCAGTGAGGGACTAGCGGGGGGGCCGAAGTTCTTC.

The CDR3 loop is CASTSDGGYEQYF. The CDR3 coding sequence is TGTGCCAGCACCTCGGACGGGGGCTACGAGCAGTACTTC. This chain links TRBV27 with TRBJ2-7, with D perhaps TRBD2 (6 bases). CDR1 and CDR2 from the germline V gene are MNHEY and SMNVEV (reference sequence). The V gene lost 7 bases and the J gene lost 3 bases, with 13 bases spanning the gap. This CDR3 has 13 residues.

The chain is built from TRBV29-1 and TRBJ1-1; D not certain. Germline V CDR1 and CDR2: SQVTM, ANQGSEA. Deletions cut 4 bases from V and 4 bases from J, with 13 bases between. This CDR3 is built from 13 residues. This CDR3 reads CSVAWAPGTEAFF. Here the CDR3 DNA reads TGCAGCGTTGCGTGGGCACCAGGCACTGAAGCTTTCTTT.

This chain links TRBV5-1 with TRBJ2-1; 13 bases fit TRBD2. V lost 4 bases and J lost 9; bases outside the gene matches: 7. Germline values: CDR1 SGHRS, CDR2 YFSETQ. CDR3 length equals 15 residues. This chain's CDR3 is CASSPRTSGGGEQFF. The CDR3 DNA sequence: TGCGCCAGCAGCCCCCGGACTAGCGGGGGAGGTGAGCAGTTCTTC.

The chain joins TRBV18 to TRBJ2-3; D ambiguous. This CDR3 region has 14 residues. Germline CDR1 reads KGHSH; CDR2 reads LQKENI. V gave up 6 bases and J gave up 6 bases, with 16 bases separating them. The CDR3 coding sequence is TGTGCCAGCTCCCCTAGGTTGTCGGAGGATACGCAGTATTTT. It encodes CASSPRLSEDTQYF.

This chain links TRBV11-3 with TRBJ2-2; 8 bases align to TRBD1. The CDR3 runs 16 residues. Per the germline V gene, CDR1 is SGHNT and CDR2 is YENEEA. J lost 3 bases, V lost 5 bases, and 8 bases had no gene match. The CDR3 DNA follows: TGTGCCAGCAGCACGAACGGACAGGGTTACACCGGGGAGCTGTTTTTT. It codes for CASSTNGQGYTGELFF. The full variable domain, with the rest looked up from reference TRBV11-3 and TRBJ2-2, is EAGVVQSPRYKIIEKKQPVAFWCNPISGHNTLYWYLQNLGQGPELLIRYENEEAVDDSQLPKDRFSAERLKGVDSTLKIQPAELGDSAVYLCASSTNGQGYTGELFFGEGSRLTVL.

This clone was observed a handful of times. This chain uses TRBV2 with TRBJ2-5; 7 bases align to TRBD2. The CDR3 has 15 residues. CDR1 and CDR2 from the germline V gene are SNHLY and FYNNEI. Trimming took 7 bases from V and 3 from J; bases not matched to a gene: 11. CDR3 loop: CASTLAAILKETQYF. For the CDR3, the DNA is TGTGCCAGCACCCTAGCGGCTATCCTTAAAGAGACCCAGTACTTC.

Only a few counts were recorded for this clone. The chain employs TRBV19 and TRBJ1-1; TRBD1 is a possible D gene (6 bases). The CDR3 runs 14 residues. Germline loops: CDR1 LNHDA, CDR2 SQIVND (reference sequence). V dropped 6 bases and J dropped 0 bases, with 11 bases sitting between them. The CDR3 sequence: CASRSTGLNTEAFF. CDR3 DNA: TGTGCCAGTAGATCTACAGGGTTGAACACTGAAGCTTTCTTT.

This chain uses TRBV10-1 with TRBJ2-3, with 13 bases identical to TRBD2. J gave up 1 base and V 7 bases, and 14 bases lay outside the gene matches. The germline CDR1 and CDR2 sequences are WNHNN and SYGVQD (reference sequence). The CDR3 extends over 19 amino acids. CDR3 nucleotide sequence: TGCGCCAGCAACCGACCGGGACTAGCGGGATCCCTCGGCACAGATACGCAGTATTTT. It specifies CASNRPGLAGSLGTDTQYF.

This clone turned up a few times. This chain connects TRBV7-9 to TRBJ2-1; a possible D gene is TRBD1 (5 bases). Trimming took off 1 base at V and 2 bases at J, with 9 bases between the two ends. Germline V CDR1 and CDR2: SEHNR, FQNEAQ (reference sequence). CDR3 length: 15 amino acids. The CDR3 nucleotides read TGTGCCAGCAGCTTAGTCGACAGTCCCTACAATGAGCAGTTCTTC. Translation: CASSLVDSPYNEQFF.

The chain links TRBV7-9 to TRBJ2-6; unclear D gene. Germline CDR1 is SEHNR and CDR2 is FQNEAQ (reference sequence). Trimming shortened V by 2 bases and J by 2 bases, and 7 bases separated the two germline ends. The CDR3 extends over 15 amino acids. The CDR3 DNA is TGTGCCAGCAGCTTAATGGCAACTGGGGCCAACGTCCTGACTTTC. It codes for CASSLMATGANVLTF.

The chain is built from TRBV2 and TRBJ1-5; 10 positions agree with TRBD1. Germline CDR1 is SNHLY and CDR2 is FYNNEI. Trimming removed 6 bases from V and 5 bases from J; junction bases left unmatched: 10. The CDR3 runs to 16 residues. In nucleotides, the CDR3 is TGTGCCAGCAGCCATCGGCGGACAGGGGGGGATCAGCCCCAGCATTTT. This sequence encodes CASSHRRTGGDQPQHF.

The chain employs TRBV5-4 and TRBJ2-1; 8 bases agree with TRBD2. Unmatched junction bases numbered 11, after V lost 2 bases and J lost 4 bases. Germline-derived CDR1 and CDR2 are SGHNT and YYREEE (reference sequence). The CDR3 is 17 residues long. As DNA, the CDR3 is TGTGCCAGCAGCTTACTGTATCGGGAGGGCCGATACAATGAGCAGTTCTTC. It yields the protein CASSLLYREGRYNEQFF.

The J gene is TRBJ2-5, the V gene TRBV13; the D gene is possibly TRBD2 (5 bases). CDR3 length: 15 amino acids. CDR1 PRHDT and CDR2 FYEKMQ come from the germline V gene (reference sequence). Deletions cut 2 bases from V and 5 bases from J, with 15 bases between. The CDR3 nucleotides read TGTGCCAGCAGCTTACAGGCGGGCGCATTCGAGACCCAGTACTTC. This sequence encodes CASSLQAGAFETQYF.

This chain connects TRBV2 to TRBJ2-4; unclear D gene. The CDR3 runs to 15 residues. Germline CDR1 reads SNHLY; CDR2 reads FYNNEI. V dropped 2 bases and J dropped 0 bases, with 8 bases sitting between them. The CDR3 sequence: CASSELTVAKNIQYF. The CDR3 DNA follows: TGTGCCAGCAGTGAACTAACAGTAGCCAAAAACATTCAGTACTTC.

The J gene is TRBJ1-1, the V gene TRBV5-1, with D unclear. Germline values: CDR1 SGHRS, CDR2 YFSETQ. This CDR3 comprises 15 residues. Trimming pared 2 bases from V and 5 bases from J, leaving 16 bases between. The chain's CDR3 is CASSLLLAEGTEAFF. The CDR3 DNA sequence: TGCGCCAGCAGCTTACTACTCGCCGAGGGAACTGAAGCTTTCTTT.

This chain connects TRBV5-4 to TRBJ2-1, with 11 positions matching TRBD1. Germline V gene data show CDR1 as SGHNT and CDR2 as YYREEE (reference sequence). This CDR3 has 15 residues. Trimming took 8 bases from V and 6 from J; bases not matched to a gene: 10. The CDR3 DNA reads TGTGCCAGTCTCGAGTGGGGGACAGGGGGCAATGAGCAGTTCTTC. It is translated as CASLEWGTGGNEQFF.

The CDR3 loop is CASSQERWLAGGQETQYF. The CDR3 DNA is TGTGCCAGCAGCCAAGAGCGGTGGCTAGCGGGGGGACAAGAGACCCAGTACTTC. The genes are TRBV4-2 and TRBJ2-5; 11 bases are shared with TRBD2. The CDR3 extends over 18 amino acids. The germline gives CDR1 LGHNA, CDR2 YNFKEQ. Unmatched junction bases numbered 8, after V lost 0 bases and J lost 2 bases.

The genes are TRBV5-5 and TRBJ2-3, with D perhaps TRBD1 (6 bases). V lost 0 bases and J 1 base, leaving 12 bases between the germline ends. In germline, CDR1 is SGHKS, CDR2 YYEKEE (reference sequence). This CDR3 contains 16 residues. The CDR3 bases are TGTGCCAGCAGCTTGGACGACAGGCGACGCACAGATACGCAGTATTTT. This translates into CASSLDDRRRTDTQYF.

CDR3 in DNA: TGTGCCAGCAGTTTATCGGGAGGGGCAAGCGGGGAGCTGTTTTTT. This translates into CASSLSGGASGELFF. The V and J genes are TRBV28 and TRBJ2-2; 8 nucleotides line up with TRBD2. The germline V gene encodes CDR1 MDHEN and CDR2 SYDVKM. V lost 1 base, J lost 7 bases, and 5 bases stayed unmatched. The CDR3 covers 15 residues.

The rearrangement uses TRBV7-2 and TRBJ2-5, with D possibly matching TRBD2 (5 bases). Germline values: CDR1 SGHTA, CDR2 FQGNSA. Trimming left V 5 bases short and J 8 bases short, with 18 bases between. This CDR3 has 14 amino acids. CDR3 DNA: TGTGCCAGCAGCCCTGCTAGCCCAACGGTAACCCAGTACTTC. Its protein is CASSPASPTVTQYF.

The chain carries TRBV7-3 and TRBJ2-3, with TRBD2 matching over 15 bases. V lost 5 bases to trimming and J lost 8 bases; unmatched junction nucleotides: 5. The germline V gene encodes CDR1 SGHTA and CDR2 FQGTGA. The CDR3 has 15 amino acids. Here the CDR3 reads CASSPGTSGGSTQYF. The CDR3 DNA is TGTGCCAGCAGCCCAGGGACTAGCGGGGGGAGTACGCAGTATTTT.